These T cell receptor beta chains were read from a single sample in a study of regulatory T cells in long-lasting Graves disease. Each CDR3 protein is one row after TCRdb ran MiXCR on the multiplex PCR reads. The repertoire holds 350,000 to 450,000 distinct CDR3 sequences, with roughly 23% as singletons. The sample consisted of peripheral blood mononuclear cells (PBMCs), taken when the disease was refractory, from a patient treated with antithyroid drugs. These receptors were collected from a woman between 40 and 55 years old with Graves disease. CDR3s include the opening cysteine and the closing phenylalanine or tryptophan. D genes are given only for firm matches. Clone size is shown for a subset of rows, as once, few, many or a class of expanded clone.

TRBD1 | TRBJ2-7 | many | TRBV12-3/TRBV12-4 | TGTGCCAGCAGGTCAGGGGGCGAGCAGTACTTC | CASRSGGEQYF
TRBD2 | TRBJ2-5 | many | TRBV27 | TGTGCCAGTAGTAGGCTAGCGGGAGAAGAGACCCAGTACTTC | CASSRLAGEETQYF
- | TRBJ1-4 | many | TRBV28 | TGTGCCAGCAGTCCACCAGGGCAAACTAATGAAAAACTGTTTTTT | CASSPPGQTNEKLFF
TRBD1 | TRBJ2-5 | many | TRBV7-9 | TGTGCCAGCAGCTTAGGTGGGACAGGGATCGATGAGACCCAGTACTTC | CASSLGGTGIDETQYF
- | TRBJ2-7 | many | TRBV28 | TGTGCCAGCAGCTTATTGACCTACGAGCAGTACTTC | CASSLLTYEQYF
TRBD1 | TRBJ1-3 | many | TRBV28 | TGTGCCAGCAGCACCAGACAGGGGACCTTCTCTGGAAACACCATATATTTT | CASSTRQGTFSGNTIYF
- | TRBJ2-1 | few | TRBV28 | TGTGCCAGCAGTCTAACAGGGAAAATTGGGTGGAATGAGCAGTTCTTC | CASSLTGKIGWNEQFF
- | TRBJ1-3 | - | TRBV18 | TGTGCCAGCTCACCGGTCCAAAGCTCTGGAAACACCATATATTTT | CASSPVQSSGNTIYF
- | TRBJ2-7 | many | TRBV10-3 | TGTGCCATCAGTGACTCACCCCGCGGGGGCGGGCAGTACTTC | CAISDSPRGGGQYF
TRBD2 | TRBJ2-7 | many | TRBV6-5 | TGTGCCAGCAGTTACTCGACTAGCGGGAGCTACGAGCAGTACTTC | CASSYSTSGSYEQYF
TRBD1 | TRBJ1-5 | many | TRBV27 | TGTGCCAGCAGTTCGGACAGGGCTCGGTTGCCCCAGCATTTT | CASSSDRARLPQHF
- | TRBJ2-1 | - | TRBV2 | TGTGCCAGCAGTTTCGACAGCTCCTACAATGAGCAGTTCTTC | CASSFDSSYNEQFF
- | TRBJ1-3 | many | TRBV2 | TGTGCCAGCAGGGTGGAGGGAAACACCATATATTTT | CASRVEGNTIYF
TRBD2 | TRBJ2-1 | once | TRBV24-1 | TGTGCCACCAGTGCCGGGACTAGCGGGAACCAGTGGAGCTCCTACAATGAGCAGTTCTTC | CATSAGTSGNQWSSYNEQFF
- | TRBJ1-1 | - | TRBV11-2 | TGTGCCAGCAGCCTCATCCCACCTTTTCCACGTGAGGACACTGAAGCTTTCTTT | CASSLIPPFPREDTEAFF
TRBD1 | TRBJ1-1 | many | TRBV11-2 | TGTGCCAGCAGCGGGACAGGTTGGAGCACTGAAGCTTTCTTT | CASSGTGWSTEAFF
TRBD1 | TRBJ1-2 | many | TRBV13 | TGTGCCAGCAGCTACCCATCAGACAGGGGGATTGGCTACACCTTC | CASSYPSDRGIGYTF
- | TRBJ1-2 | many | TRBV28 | TGTGCCAGCAGTTTATCCGACAGATTGAACTATGGCTACACCTTC | CASSLSDRLNYGYTF
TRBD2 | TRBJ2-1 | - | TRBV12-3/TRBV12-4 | TGTGCCAGCAGTTCCGGGACTAGCGTCTACAATGAGCAGTTCTTC | CASSSGTSVYNEQFF
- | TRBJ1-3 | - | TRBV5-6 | TGTGCCAGCAGCTTGGTTAATGGTGGAAACACCATATATTTT | CASSLVNGGNTIYF
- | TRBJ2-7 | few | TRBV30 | TGTGCCTGGGGACTACAGGGACTCGAGCAGTACTTC | CAWGLQGLEQYF
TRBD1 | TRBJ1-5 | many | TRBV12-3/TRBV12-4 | TGTGCCAGCAGCCCGGACAGGGTCAAGCCCCAGCATTTT | CASSPDRVKPQHF
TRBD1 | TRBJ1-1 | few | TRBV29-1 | TGCAGCGGGACAGGACTGAACACTGAAGCTTTCTTT | CSGTGLNTEAFF
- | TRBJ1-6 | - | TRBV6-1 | TGTGCCAGCACCCACGGGGTGCCCCTCCACTTT | CASTHGVPLHF
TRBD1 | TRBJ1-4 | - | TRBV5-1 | TGCGCCAGCAGCTTGAATGGACAGGGGGCGATTGAAAAACTGTTTTTT | CASSLNGQGAIEKLFF
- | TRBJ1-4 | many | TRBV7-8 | TGTGCCTACTCGTTGGGCGGATTGGACGAAAAACTGTTTTTT | CAYSLGGLDEKLFF
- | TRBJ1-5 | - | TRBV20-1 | TGCAGTGCTAGGTGGGGGGCTGGTAGCAATCAGCCCCAGCATTTT | CSARWGAGSNQPQHF
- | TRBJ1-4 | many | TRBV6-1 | TGTGCCAGCAGTCCCTCTTGGGAGTCTAATGAAAAACTGTTTTTT | CASSPSWESNEKLFF
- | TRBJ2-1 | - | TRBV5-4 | TGTGCCAGCAGCTTGGGCATAGCCAACGAGCAGTTCTTC | CASSLGIANEQFF
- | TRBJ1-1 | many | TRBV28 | TGTGCCAGCAGTTTAGTCCGCAACATGAACACTGAAGCTTTCTTT | CASSLVRNMNTEAFF
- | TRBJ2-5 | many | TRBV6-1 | TGTGCCAGCAGTCCCGGGGGATCCAGCGAGACCCAGTACTTC | CASSPGGSSETQYF
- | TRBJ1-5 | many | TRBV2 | TGTGCCAGCAGACTCCTACGATTAGAGCCCCAGCATTTT | CASRLLRLEPQHF
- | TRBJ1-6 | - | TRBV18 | TGTGCCAGCTCACCACAGAAAACAGGGATGAATTCACCCCTCCACTTT | CASSPQKTGMNSPLHF
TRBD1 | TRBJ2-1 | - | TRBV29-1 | TGCAGCGTCGGACAGGACCTCTACAATGAGCAGTTCTTC | CSVGQDLYNEQFF
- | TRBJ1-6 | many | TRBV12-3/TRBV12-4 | TGTGCCAGCAGTTTTCTTTTGGCGGCAAATTCACCCCTCCACTTT | CASSFLLAANSPLHF
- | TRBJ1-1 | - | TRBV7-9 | TGTGCCAGCAGCCTAAATTCGGTATCGAACGCTGAAGCTTTCTTT | CASSLNSVSNAEAFF
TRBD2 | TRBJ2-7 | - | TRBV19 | TGTGCCAGTAGTTCGGGACTAGCACACGAGCAGTACTTC | CASSSGLAHEQYF
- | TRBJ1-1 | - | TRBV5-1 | TGCGCCAGCAGCTTGGATTTAGGGTCCCCCGAAGCTTTCTTT | CASSLDLGSPEAFF
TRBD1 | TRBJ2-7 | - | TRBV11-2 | TGTGCCAGCAGCTTATTCCGGGACAGGGGCTACGAGCAGTACTTC | CASSLFRDRGYEQYF
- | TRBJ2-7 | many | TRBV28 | TGTGCCAGCAGTTTAGGCCTACCAAACTACGAGCAGTACTTC | CASSLGLPNYEQYF
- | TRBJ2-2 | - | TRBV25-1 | TGTGCCAGCCGCCTGTTCGACACCGGGGAGCTGTTTTTT | CASRLFDTGELFF
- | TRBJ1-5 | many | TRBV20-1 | TGCAGTGCTAGAGCCGCAGGGCAGCCCCAGCATTTT | CSARAAGQPQHF
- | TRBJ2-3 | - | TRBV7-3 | TGTGCCAGCAGCTTAACAGGACATAAAGGAGATACGCAGTATTTT | CASSLTGHKGDTQYF
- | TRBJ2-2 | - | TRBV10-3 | TGTGCCATCAGTGCAACGAACACCGGGGAGCTGTTTTTT | CAISATNTGELFF
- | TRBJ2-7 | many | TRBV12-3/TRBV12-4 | TGTGCCAGCACCCCCCCGGGCTCCTACGAGCAGTACTTC | CASTPPGSYEQYF
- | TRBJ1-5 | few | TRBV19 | TGTGCCAGTAGTTGGTGGAGGGATAGCAATCAGCCCCAGCATTTT | CASSWWRDSNQPQHF
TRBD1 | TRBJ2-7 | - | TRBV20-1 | TGCAGTGGCGGGACAGGGGACACCTACGAGCAGTACTTC | CSGGTGDTYEQYF
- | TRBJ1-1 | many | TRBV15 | TGTGCCACCAGCAGGGGGTCGGCAGGGACGACTTTCTTT | CATSRGSAGTTFF
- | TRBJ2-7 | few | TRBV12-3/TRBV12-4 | TGTGCCAGCAGTGGGGGACACCTCAAGGGCTACGAGCAGTACTTC | CASSGGHLKGYEQYF
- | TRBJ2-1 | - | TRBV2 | TGTGCCAGCAGTCTAGCAATGGGGAATGAGCAGTTCTTC | CASSLAMGNEQFF
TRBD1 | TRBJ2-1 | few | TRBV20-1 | TGCAGTGCTCACCCCCCCCAGGGGGACTACAATGAGCAGTTCTTC | CSAHPPQGDYNEQFF